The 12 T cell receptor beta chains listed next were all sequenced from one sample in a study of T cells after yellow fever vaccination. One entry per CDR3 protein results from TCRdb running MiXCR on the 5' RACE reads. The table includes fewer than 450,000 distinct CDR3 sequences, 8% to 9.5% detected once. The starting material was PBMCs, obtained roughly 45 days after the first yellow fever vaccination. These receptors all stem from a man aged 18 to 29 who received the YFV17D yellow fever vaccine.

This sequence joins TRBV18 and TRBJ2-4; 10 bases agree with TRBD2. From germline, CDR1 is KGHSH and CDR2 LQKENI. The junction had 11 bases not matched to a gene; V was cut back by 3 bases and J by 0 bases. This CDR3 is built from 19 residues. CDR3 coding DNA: TGTGCCAGCTCACCCCTAGTCCCATCTAGCGGGGGAGCCAAAAACATTCAGTACTTC. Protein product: CASSPLVPSSGGAKNIQYF.

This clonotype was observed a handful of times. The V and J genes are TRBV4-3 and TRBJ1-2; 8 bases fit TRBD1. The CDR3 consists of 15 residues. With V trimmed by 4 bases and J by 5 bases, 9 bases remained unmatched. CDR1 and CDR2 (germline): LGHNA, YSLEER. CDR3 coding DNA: TGCGCCAGCAGCCCGGGGGGGCAGGGGGCATATGGCTACACCTTC. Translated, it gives CASSPGGQGAYGYTF.

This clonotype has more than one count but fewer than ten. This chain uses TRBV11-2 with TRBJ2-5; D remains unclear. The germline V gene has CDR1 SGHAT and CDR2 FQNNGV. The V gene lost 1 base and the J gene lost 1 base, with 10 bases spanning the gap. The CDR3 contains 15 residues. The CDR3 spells CASSLAGRSQETQYF. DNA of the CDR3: TGTGCCAGCAGCTTAGCTGGTAGATCCCAAGAGACCCAGTACTTC. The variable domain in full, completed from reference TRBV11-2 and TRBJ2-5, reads EAGVAQSPRYKIIEKRQSVAFWCNPISGHATLYWYQQILGQGPKLLIQFQNNGVVDDSQLPKDRFSAERLKGVDSTLKIQPAKLEDSAVYLCASSLAGRSQETQYFGPGTRLLVL.

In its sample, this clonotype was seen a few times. The CDR3 DNA sequence: TGTGCCAGCAGCTTGGCCAAACAGGGGAACACTGAAGCTTTCTTT. It specifies CASSLAKQGNTEAFF. The chain recombines TRBV5-4 with TRBJ1-1; D possibly corresponds to TRBD1 (6 bases). Trimming took off 0 bases at V and 1 base at J, with 10 bases between the two ends. Germline values: CDR1 SGHNT, CDR2 YYREEE (reference sequence). CDR3 length equals 15 residues.

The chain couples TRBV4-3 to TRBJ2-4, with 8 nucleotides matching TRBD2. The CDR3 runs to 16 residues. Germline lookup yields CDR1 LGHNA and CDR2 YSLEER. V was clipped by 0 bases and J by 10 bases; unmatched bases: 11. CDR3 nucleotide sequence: TGCGCCAGCAGCCAAGACCCCCCGGGACTAGTATCTATTCAGTACTTC. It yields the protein CASSQDPPGLVSIQYF.

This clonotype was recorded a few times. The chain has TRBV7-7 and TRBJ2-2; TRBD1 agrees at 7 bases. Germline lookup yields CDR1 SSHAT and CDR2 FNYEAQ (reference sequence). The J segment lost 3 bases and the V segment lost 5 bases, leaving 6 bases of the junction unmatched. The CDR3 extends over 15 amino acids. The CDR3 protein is CASSARTGDTGELFF. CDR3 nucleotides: TGTGCCAGCAGCGCACGGACAGGAGACACCGGGGAGCTGTTTTTT.

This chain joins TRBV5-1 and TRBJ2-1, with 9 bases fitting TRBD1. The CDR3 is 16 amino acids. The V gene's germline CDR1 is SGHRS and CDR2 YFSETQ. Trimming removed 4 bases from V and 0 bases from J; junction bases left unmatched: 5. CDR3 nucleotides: TGCGCCAGCAGCAGACCGGACAGGGGCTCCTACAATGAGCAGTTCTTC. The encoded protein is CASSRPDRGSYNEQFF.

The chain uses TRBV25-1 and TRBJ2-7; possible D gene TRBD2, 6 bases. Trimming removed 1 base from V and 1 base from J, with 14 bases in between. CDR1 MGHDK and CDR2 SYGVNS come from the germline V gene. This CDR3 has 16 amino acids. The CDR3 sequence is CASSEWRGGESYEQYF. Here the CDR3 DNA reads TGTGCCAGCAGTGAATGGAGGGGCGGGGAGTCCTACGAGCAGTACTTC.

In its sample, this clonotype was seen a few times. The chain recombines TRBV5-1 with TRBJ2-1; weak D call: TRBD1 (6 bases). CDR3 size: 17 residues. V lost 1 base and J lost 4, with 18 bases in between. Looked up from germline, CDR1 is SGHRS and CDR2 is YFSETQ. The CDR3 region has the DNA TGCGCCAGCAGCTTGACCCCCCGAGGGGGTAGGTACAATGAGCAGTTCTTC. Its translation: CASSLTPRGGRYNEQFF. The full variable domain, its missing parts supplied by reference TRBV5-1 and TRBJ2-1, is KAGVTQTPRYLIKTRGQQVTLSCSPISGHRSVSWYQQTPGQGLQFLFEYFSETQRNKGNFPGRFSGRQFSNSRSEMNVSTLELGDSALYLCASSLTPRGGRYNEQFFGPGTRLTVL.

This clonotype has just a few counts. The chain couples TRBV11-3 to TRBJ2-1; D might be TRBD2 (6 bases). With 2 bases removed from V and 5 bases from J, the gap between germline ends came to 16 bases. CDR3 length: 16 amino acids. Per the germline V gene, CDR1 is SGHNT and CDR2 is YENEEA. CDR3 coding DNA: TGTGCCAGCAGCTTAAATCTCATCGGGGGTAACAATGAGCAGTTCTTC. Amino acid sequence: CASSLNLIGGNNEQFF.

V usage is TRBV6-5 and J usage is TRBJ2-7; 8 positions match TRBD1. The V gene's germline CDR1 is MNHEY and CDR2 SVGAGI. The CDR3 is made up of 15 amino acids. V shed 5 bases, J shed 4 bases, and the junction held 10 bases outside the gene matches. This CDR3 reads CASSITPGTGYEQYF. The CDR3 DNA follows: TGTGCCAGCAGTATAACTCCCGGGACAGGATACGAGCAGTACTTC.

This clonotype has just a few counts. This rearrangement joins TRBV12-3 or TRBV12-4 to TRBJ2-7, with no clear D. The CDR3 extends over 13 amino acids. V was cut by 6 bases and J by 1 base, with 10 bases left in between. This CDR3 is CASRGQASYEQYF. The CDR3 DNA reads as TGTGCCAGCAGAGGCCAGGCATCCTACGAGCAGTACTTC.